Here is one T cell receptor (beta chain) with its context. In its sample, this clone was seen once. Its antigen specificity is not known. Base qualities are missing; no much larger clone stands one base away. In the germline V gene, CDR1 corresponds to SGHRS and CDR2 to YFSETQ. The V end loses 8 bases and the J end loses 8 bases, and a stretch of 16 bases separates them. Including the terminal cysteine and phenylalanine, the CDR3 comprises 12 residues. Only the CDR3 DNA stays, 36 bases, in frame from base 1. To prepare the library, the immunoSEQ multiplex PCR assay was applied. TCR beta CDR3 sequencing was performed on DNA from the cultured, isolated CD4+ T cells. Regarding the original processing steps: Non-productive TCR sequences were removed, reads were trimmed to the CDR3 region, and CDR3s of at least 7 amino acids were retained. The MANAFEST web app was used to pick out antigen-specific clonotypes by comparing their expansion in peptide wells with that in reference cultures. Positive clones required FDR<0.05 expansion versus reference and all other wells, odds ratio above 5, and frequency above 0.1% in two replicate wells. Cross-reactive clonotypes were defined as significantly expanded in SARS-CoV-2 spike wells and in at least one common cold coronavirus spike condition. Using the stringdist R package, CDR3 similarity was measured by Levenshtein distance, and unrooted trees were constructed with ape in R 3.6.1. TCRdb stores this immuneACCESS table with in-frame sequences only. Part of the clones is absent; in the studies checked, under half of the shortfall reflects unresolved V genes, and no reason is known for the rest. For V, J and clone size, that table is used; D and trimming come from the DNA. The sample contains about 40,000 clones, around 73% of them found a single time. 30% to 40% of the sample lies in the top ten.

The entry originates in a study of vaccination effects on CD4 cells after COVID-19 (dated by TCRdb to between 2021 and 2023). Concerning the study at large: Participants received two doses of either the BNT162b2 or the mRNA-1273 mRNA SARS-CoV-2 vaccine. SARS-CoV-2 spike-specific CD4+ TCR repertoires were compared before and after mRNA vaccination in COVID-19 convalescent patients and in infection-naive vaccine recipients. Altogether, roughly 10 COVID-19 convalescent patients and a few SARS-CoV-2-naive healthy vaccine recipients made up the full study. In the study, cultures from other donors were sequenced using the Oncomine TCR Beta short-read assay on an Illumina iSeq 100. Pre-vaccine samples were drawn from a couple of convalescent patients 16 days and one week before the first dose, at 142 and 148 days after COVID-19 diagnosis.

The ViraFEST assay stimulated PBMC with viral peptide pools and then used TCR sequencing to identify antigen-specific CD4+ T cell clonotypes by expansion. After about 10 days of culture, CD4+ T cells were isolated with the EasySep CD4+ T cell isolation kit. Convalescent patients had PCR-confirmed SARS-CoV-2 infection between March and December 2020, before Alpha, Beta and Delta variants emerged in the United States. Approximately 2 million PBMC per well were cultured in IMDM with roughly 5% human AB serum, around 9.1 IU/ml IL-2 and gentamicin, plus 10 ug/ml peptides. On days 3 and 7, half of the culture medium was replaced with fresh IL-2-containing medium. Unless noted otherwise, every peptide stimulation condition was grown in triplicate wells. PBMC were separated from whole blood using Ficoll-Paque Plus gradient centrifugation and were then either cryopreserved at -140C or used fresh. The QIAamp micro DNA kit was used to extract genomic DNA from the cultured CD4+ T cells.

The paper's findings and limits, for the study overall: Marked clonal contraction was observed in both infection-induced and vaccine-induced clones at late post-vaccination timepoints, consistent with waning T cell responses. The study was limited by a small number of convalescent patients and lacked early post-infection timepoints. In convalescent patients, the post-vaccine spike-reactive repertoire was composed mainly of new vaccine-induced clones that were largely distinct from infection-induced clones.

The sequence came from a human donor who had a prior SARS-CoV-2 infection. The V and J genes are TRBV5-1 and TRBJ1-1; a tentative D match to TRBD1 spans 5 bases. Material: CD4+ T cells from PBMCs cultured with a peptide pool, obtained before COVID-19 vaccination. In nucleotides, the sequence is TGCGCCAGGAAGACAGCCCCAATGGAAGCTTTCTTT. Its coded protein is CARKTAPMEAFF. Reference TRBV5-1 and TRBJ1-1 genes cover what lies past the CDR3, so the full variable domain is KAGVTQTPRYLIKTRGQQVTLSCSPISGHRSVSWYQQTPGQGLQFLFEYFSETQRNKGNFPGRFSGRQFSNSRSEMNVSTLELGDSALYLCARKTAPMEAFFGQGTRLTVV.